This is a list of T cell receptor beta chains from one sample in a study of T cell repertoires in cytomegalovirus infection. Via MiXCR, TCRdb re-called the reads, giving one row per CDR3 protein. The data hold around 310,000 distinct CDR3 sequences, with around a sixth observed a single time. The sequenced material came from PBMCs. All receptors come from a human donor in good health (CMV status not recorded). Some clones in this sample may be carry-over from other donors' samples. CDR3s include the opening cysteine and the closing phenylalanine or tryptophan. D genes are given only for firm matches. Size tells how often a clone was seen (once, few, many) or the class of an expanded clone, and some rows leave it out.

cdr3_aa: CASSSGQGSQPQHF
cdr3_nt: TGTGCCAGCAGTTCCGGACAGGGTAGTCAGCCCCAGCATTTT
j_call: TRBJ1-5
clone_size: many
v_call: TRBV7-8
d_call: TRBD1

cdr3_aa: CSAGYTDRGYNEQYF
cdr3_nt: TGCAGTGCTGGTTATACGGACAGGGGGTATAACGAGCAGTACTTC
j_call: TRBJ2-7
clone_size: many
v_call: TRBV20-1
d_call: TRBD1

cdr3_aa: CASKPLREGTGELFF
cdr3_nt: TGTGCCAGCAAACCTCTACGGGAGGGAACCGGGGAGCTGTTTTTT
j_call: TRBJ2-2
clone_size: NA
v_call: TRBV27
d_call: TRBD2

cdr3_aa: CASSQAGTGSNSPLHF
cdr3_nt: TGTGCCAGCAGCCAAGCCGGGACAGGGTCGAATTCACCCCTCCACTTT
j_call: TRBJ1-6
clone_size: NA
v_call: TRBV4-2
d_call: TRBD1

cdr3_aa: CASSANLAGDQETQYF
cdr3_nt: TGTGCCAGCAGCGCTAACCTAGCGGGTGATCAAGAGACCCAGTACTTC
j_call: TRBJ2-5
clone_size: many
v_call: TRBV7-2
d_call: TRBD2

cdr3_aa: CATRVSGANVLTF
cdr3_nt: TGTGCCACCCGGGTGTCTGGGGCCAACGTCCTGACTTTC
j_call: TRBJ2-6
clone_size: NA
v_call: TRBV27
d_call: NA

cdr3_aa: CASSRPGNTIYF
cdr3_nt: TGTGCCAGTAGTCGGCCGGGAAACACCATATATTTT
j_call: TRBJ1-3
clone_size: NA
v_call: TRBV19
d_call: NA

cdr3_aa: CASSYQGGYRGHTEAFF
cdr3_nt: TGTGCCAGCAGTTACCAGGGGGGTTACAGGGGCCACACTGAAGCTTTCTTT
j_call: TRBJ1-1
clone_size: many
v_call: TRBV6-5
d_call: TRBD1

cdr3_aa: CASSSPHVTGAITDTQYF
cdr3_nt: TGTGCCAGCAGCTCCCCCCACGTAACGGGGGCCATCACAGATACGCAGTATTTT
j_call: TRBJ2-3
clone_size: many
v_call: TRBV7-2
d_call: NA

cdr3_aa: CASSQERGKQGNSPLHF
cdr3_nt: TGTGCCAGCAGCCAAGAAAGGGGGAAACAGGGTAATTCACCCCTCCACTTT
j_call: TRBJ1-6
clone_size: few
v_call: TRBV4-1
d_call: NA

cdr3_aa: CASSLVGAGIGSPLHF
cdr3_nt: TGTGCCAGCAGCTTAGTCGGCGCCGGGATTGGTTCACCCCTCCACTTT
j_call: TRBJ1-6
clone_size: many
v_call: TRBV7-2
d_call: NA

cdr3_aa: CASSLMVHGSQPQHF
cdr3_nt: TGTGCCAGCAGCTTAATGGTCCACGGGAGTCAGCCCCAGCATTTT
j_call: TRBJ1-5
clone_size: many
v_call: TRBV7-2
d_call: NA

cdr3_aa: CASSGRGGQETQYF
cdr3_nt: TGTGCCAGCTCTGGGCGGGGGGGCCAAGAGACCCAGTACTTC
j_call: TRBJ2-5
clone_size: few
v_call: TRBV5-4
d_call: TRBD2

cdr3_aa: CSAREGNSNQPQHF
cdr3_nt: TGCAGTGCTAGAGAAGGAAATAGCAATCAGCCCCAGCATTTT
j_call: TRBJ1-5
clone_size: few
v_call: TRBV20-1
d_call: NA

cdr3_aa: CASTGGDRQPQHF
cdr3_nt: TGTGCCAGCACCGGGGGGGACCGGCAGCCCCAGCATTTT
j_call: TRBJ1-5
clone_size: many
v_call: TRBV12-3/TRBV12-4
d_call: NA

cdr3_aa: CASSFQGAYNEQFF
cdr3_nt: TGCGCCAGCAGCTTCCAGGGGGCCTACAATGAGCAGTTCTTC
j_call: TRBJ2-1
clone_size: few
v_call: TRBV5-1
d_call: TRBD1

cdr3_aa: CATSYGGAGYNEQFF
cdr3_nt: TGTGCCACCTCATACGGGGGGGCCGGGTACAATGAGCAGTTCTTC
j_call: TRBJ2-1
clone_size: many
v_call: TRBV7-2
d_call: TRBD2

cdr3_aa: CATSLGADTDTQYF
cdr3_nt: TGTGCCACCAGTCTCGGGGCCGACACAGATACGCAGTATTTT
j_call: TRBJ2-3
clone_size: NA
v_call: TRBV24-1
d_call: NA

cdr3_aa: CASSQLFREDSEKLFF
cdr3_nt: TGCGCCAGCAGCCAACTCTTTCGAGAAGATTCAGAAAAACTGTTTTTT
j_call: TRBJ1-4
clone_size: few
v_call: TRBV4-3
d_call: NA

cdr3_aa: CSGADSNRGDTQYF
cdr3_nt: TGCAGTGGCGCCGATTCAAATCGTGGAGATACGCAGTATTTT
j_call: TRBJ2-3
clone_size: NA
v_call: TRBV20-1
d_call: NA

cdr3_aa: CASSHNLRGSYNEQFF
cdr3_nt: TGTGCCAGCAGCCACAACCTGCGGGGCAGTTACAATGAGCAGTTCTTC
j_call: TRBJ2-1
clone_size: few
v_call: TRBV3-1
d_call: NA

cdr3_aa: CASSQSDRGDGTIYF
cdr3_nt: TGCGCCAGCAGCCAAAGCGACAGGGGAGACGGGACCATATATTTT
j_call: TRBJ1-3
clone_size: many
v_call: TRBV4-1
d_call: TRBD1

cdr3_aa: CSVVYSGGRQETQYF
cdr3_nt: TGCAGCGTTGTTTATAGCGGGGGGCGCCAAGAGACCCAGTACTTC
j_call: TRBJ2-5
clone_size: NA
v_call: TRBV29-1
d_call: TRBD2

cdr3_aa: CASTYGAGEFLTGELFF
cdr3_nt: TGTGCCAGCACCTATGGAGCGGGGGAGTTTCTAACCGGGGAGCTGTTTTTT
j_call: TRBJ2-2
clone_size: NA
v_call: TRBV12-3/TRBV12-4
d_call: TRBD2

cdr3_aa: CASSSRSGGPGSEQYF
cdr3_nt: TGTGCCAGCAGCTCGAGGAGCGGGGGGCCGGGATCCGAGCAGTACTTC
j_call: TRBJ2-7
clone_size: many
v_call: TRBV7-2
d_call: TRBD2

cdr3_aa: CASSPSTVEDYGYTF
cdr3_nt: TGTGCCAGCTCACCATCAACGGTGGAGGACTATGGCTACACCTTC
j_call: TRBJ1-2
clone_size: NA
v_call: TRBV18
d_call: NA

cdr3_aa: CASSEGPGRDTQYF
cdr3_nt: TGTGCCAGCAGTGAGGGCCCAGGTCGAGATACGCAGTATTTT
j_call: TRBJ2-3
clone_size: few
v_call: TRBV2
d_call: NA

cdr3_aa: CASSPPGRYEQYF
cdr3_nt: TGTGCCAGCAGTCCCCCAGGACGCTACGAGCAGTACTTC
j_call: TRBJ2-7
clone_size: NA
v_call: TRBV12-3/TRBV12-4
d_call: NA

cdr3_aa: CASSLVWTDTQYF
cdr3_nt: TGTGCCAGCAGCTTAGTCTGGACAGATACGCAGTATTTT
j_call: TRBJ2-3
clone_size: few
v_call: TRBV7-2
d_call: NA

cdr3_aa: CASRRGQGASNTGELFF
cdr3_nt: TGTGCCAGCAGGAGGGGTCAGGGGGCCTCGAACACCGGGGAGCTGTTTTTT
j_call: TRBJ2-2
clone_size: NA
v_call: TRBV2
d_call: TRBD1

cdr3_aa: CAISGTDYGYTF
cdr3_nt: TGTGCCATCAGTGGGACAGACTATGGCTACACCTTC
j_call: TRBJ1-2
clone_size: few
v_call: TRBV10-3
d_call: NA